This record looks at one TCR beta chain sequence and its context. Original methodology: Reference gene primer amplification gave nucleated cell count estimates. The protocol was immunoSEQ multiplex PCR, while the TCRdb copy is restricted to in-frame clones and leaves out a portion. That table furnishes V, J and clone size, whereas the DNA furnished D and trimming. The table shows about 350,000 clones, with less than 90% occurring only once. The Seattle patients joined while their infection was active and were tracked longitudinally afterward. The source of the sample is a study of blood T cell repertoires in COVID-19. Study-level background: Specimens from acute and convalescent COVID-19 originated in the United States, Italy and Spain.

The germline CDR1 and CDR2 sequences are KGHDR and SFDVKD. Germline trimming cut 3 bases from V and 7 bases from J; bases unmatched to any gene: 4. CDR3 length: 14 amino acids. The sequence came from a woman aged 55-69 years with COVID-19, enrolled during active disease. This rearrangement joins TRBV24-1 to TRBJ1-5; 8 bases agree with TRBD1. Sequencing used peripheral blood. In DNA, the CDR3 is TGTGCCACCAGTGATGGGACAGGATGGCAGCCCCAGCATTTT. It specifies CATSDGTGWQPQHF.